This TCR beta chain was sequenced in a study of blood T cell repertoires in COVID-19. Germline V lookup: CDR1 SGHTS, CDR2 YDEGEE. The CDR3 has 15 amino acids. After removal of 4 bases from V and 5 bases from J, the junction contained 11 bases not matched to a gene. The authors' processing: Amplification of reference gene primers was used by the study to estimate nucleated cell counts. Here immunoSEQ multiplex PCR was the method, and the copy in TCRdb shows in-frame clones only, minus some. That table gives V, J and clone size, and the DNA gave D and trimming. This sample yields 360,000 or so clones, of which over 75% are seen a single time; approximately 3% belongs to the top ten.

The rearrangement links TRBV5-8 to TRBJ1-1; 7 bases are a match to TRBD1. The sequenced sample consisted of PBMCs or T cells enriched from blood (not recorded which). This sequence was found in a woman in her twenties or thirties who had recovered from COVID-19. Here the CDR3 reads CASSPLQGLWTEAFF. CDR3 nucleotides: TGTGCCAGCAGCCCCCTACAGGGGCTTTGGACTGAAGCTTTCTTT.